The 3 T cell receptor beta chains reported below all come from one sample, sequenced in a study of T cells after yellow fever vaccination. TCRdb recomputed calls from the 5' RACE reads with MiXCR, one row per CDR3 protein. Of more than 110,000 distinct CDR3 sequences in the sample, just over 6.5% were seen once. The source material was CD4+ T cells sorted from PBMCs, sampled 10 days after the yellow fever booster vaccination. These TCRs come from a man aged 25-45 years who received the YFV17D yellow fever vaccine.

This clonotype was observed at least ten times. The chain couples TRBV12-3 or TRBV12-4 to TRBJ2-2, with D hard to call. V lost 7 bases and J 0 bases, leaving 9 bases between the germline ends. The CDR3 has 14 amino acids. Here the CDR3 reads CASKQNANTGELFF. In DNA form, the CDR3 reads TGTGCCAGCAAACAGAACGCGAACACCGGGGAGCTGTTTTTT.

This clonotype was seen at least ten times. At one end the junction does not follow the germline gene, possibly because of a read error. The chain is built from TRBV25-1 and TRBJ2-1; D uncertain. CDR1 MGHDK and CDR2 SYGVNS come from the germline V gene. There are 12 residues in the CDR3. CDR3 in amino acids: CASSDPVLGEIF. In DNA, the CDR3 is TGTGCCAGCAGTGACCCGGTCCTCGGCGAGATCTTC.

Ten or more counts support this clonotype. The chain recombines TRBV5-1 with TRBJ2-5, with D uncertain. V lost 4 bases and J lost 0, with 10 bases in between. Germline values: CDR1 SGHRS, CDR2 YFSETQ. The CDR3 contains 14 residues. CDR3 coding DNA: TGCGCCAGCAGCCTTGGAAGGTACCAAGAGACCCAGTACTTC. Protein: CASSLGRYQETQYF.